These 14 T cell receptor beta chains were all obtained from the same sample, sequenced in a study of T cell responses to AZD1222 COVID-19 vaccine. The assay was immunoSEQ multiplex PCR, and TCRdb's table has in-frame clones only and misses some. The repertoire has some 85,000 clones, approximately 90% of them found once; the top ten carry approximately 8.3%. Sample: peripheral blood, taken on day 0 of AZD1222 vaccination. The receptors come from an adult in good health.

This clone occurred once. This chain connects TRBV5-5 to TRBJ1-4, with 10 nucleotides matching TRBD1. The CDR3 loop spans 14 amino acids. Germline lookup yields CDR1 SGHKS and CDR2 YYEKEE (reference sequence). J gave up 8 bases and V 3 bases, and 4 bases lay outside the gene matches. The CDR3 here is CASSWDRGREKLFF. CDR3 in DNA: TGTGCCAGCAGCTGGGACAGGGGACGGGAAAAACTGTTTTTT. The full variable domain, in which reference TRBV5-5 and TRBJ1-4 provide the parts outside the CDR3, is DAGVTQSPTHLIKTRGQQVTLRCSPISGHKSVSWYQQVLGQGPQFIFQYYEKEERGRGNFPDRFSARQFPNYSSELNVNALLLGDSALYLCASSWDRGREKLFFGSGTQLSVL.

This clone is a singleton in its sample. The chain recombines TRBV5-1 with TRBJ2-3; no firm D call. V lost 4 bases, J lost 9 bases, and 15 bases lay in between. The CDR3 has 13 amino acids. The germline gives CDR1 SGHRS, CDR2 YFSETQ. The CDR3 spells CASSGFSGETQYF. CDR3 DNA: TGCGCCAGCAGCGGTTTCTCGGGTGAAACGCAGTATTTT.

This clone has just a few counts. The rearrangement links TRBV19 to TRBJ2-5; 10 bases align to TRBD2. The ends lost 5 bases at V and 5 bases at J; junction bases unmatched: 17. The CDR3 length is 18 residues. CDR1 and CDR2 (germline): LNHDA, SQIVND (reference sequence). The CDR3 reads CASSPMGVKRGGWETQYF. The CDR3 DNA reads TGTGCCAGTAGTCCCATGGGTGTTAAGCGGGGGGGCTGGGAGACCCAGTACTTC.

V gene TRBV6-5 combines with J gene TRBJ1-2; TRBD1 is a possible D gene (6 bases). The germline gives CDR1 MNHEY, CDR2 SVGAGI. The CDR3 runs to 13 residues. V was clipped by 5 bases and J by 4 bases, with 11 bases between them. CDR3 amino acids: CASSPDSFYGYTF. CDR3 in DNA: TGTGCCAGCAGTCCGGACAGCTTCTATGGCTACACCTTC.

The V and J genes are TRBV19 and TRBJ1-5, with 9 bases that match TRBD1. Germline-derived CDR1 and CDR2 are LNHDA and SQIVND (reference sequence). The junction had 0 bases not matched to a gene; V was cut back by 4 bases and J by 5 bases. The CDR3 spans 13 residues. CDR3 amino acids: CASSRDRDQPQHF. The CDR3 DNA is TGTGCCAGTAGTAGGGACAGGGATCAGCCCCAGCATTTT.

V is TRBV19 and J is TRBJ1-2, with 7 bases matching TRBD1. CDR1 and CDR2 (germline): LNHDA, SQIVND (reference sequence). The ends lost 4 bases at V and 4 bases at J; junction bases unmatched: 0. This CDR3 is 12 amino acids long. The CDR3 loop is CASSRQGYGYTF. The CDR3 nucleotides are TGTGCCAGTAGTAGACAGGGCTATGGCTACACCTTC.

V usage is TRBV7-2 and J usage is TRBJ2-3; tentatively, D is TRBD2 (6 bases). Trimming left V 2 bases short and J 5 bases short, with 20 bases between. Per the germline V gene, CDR1 is SGHTA and CDR2 is FQGNSA. The CDR3 extends over 17 amino acids. This CDR3 reads CASSLFRTGAKGDTQYF. In DNA, the CDR3 is TGTGCCAGCAGCTTATTCAGAACGGGAGCAAAGGGAGATACGCAGTATTTT.

This sequence joins TRBV4-2 and TRBJ2-3; 8 bases are shared with TRBD2. The CDR3 sequence is 15 residues long. After removal of 3 bases from V and 1 base from J, the junction contained 3 bases not matched to a gene. Per germline, CDR1 LGHNA and CDR2 YNFKEQ. The CDR3 here is CASSQQLAGTDTQYF. The CDR3 nucleotides read TGTGCCAGCAGCCAGCAACTAGCGGGCACAGATACGCAGTATTTT.

The DNA for the CDR3 is TGTGCCAGTTGGCAGGGAGTGGGGGTCGATGGCTACACCTTC. Translated, it gives CASWQGVGVDGYTF. The chain couples TRBV19 to TRBJ1-2, with a weak D call TRBD1 (5 bases). The V end lost 8 bases, the J end lost 6 bases, and 19 bases lay between the germline ends. This CDR3 has 14 residues. The germline CDR1 and CDR2 sequences are LNHDA and SQIVND (reference sequence). The entire variable domain, with the rest obtained from reference TRBV19 and TRBJ1-2, is as follows: DGGITQSPKYLFRKEGQNVTLSCEQNLNHDAMYWYRQDPGQGLRLIYYSQIVNDFQKGDIAEGYSVSREKKESFPLTVTSAQKNPTAFYLCASWQGVGVDGYTFGSGTRLTVV.

The V gene is TRBV7-2, the J gene TRBJ2-7; 10 bases line up with TRBD2. The CDR3 extends over 14 amino acids. Germline assignment: CDR1 SGHTA and CDR2 FQGNSA. V lost 1 base, J lost 5 bases, and 2 bases stayed unmatched. Here the CDR3 DNA reads TGTGCCAGCAGCTTAGTAGCGGGGGGCAACGAGCAGTACTTC. This sequence encodes CASSLVAGGNEQYF.

This clone was seen a single time. CDR3 protein: CAWSSGSTDEQYF. The CDR3 region has the DNA TGTGCCTGGAGTAGCGGGAGTACCGACGAGCAGTACTTC. This rearrangement joins TRBV30 to TRBJ2-7; TRBD2 matches 8 bases. Germline V gives CDR1 GTSNPN, CDR2 SVGIG (reference sequence). J lost 5 bases, V lost 2 bases, and 5 bases had no gene match. This CDR3 has 13 residues.

The rearrangement uses TRBV11-2 and TRBJ1-1; D is ambiguous. V was shortened by 6 bases and J by 1 base, with 9 bases between the two germline ends. CDR1 and CDR2 (germline): SGHAT, FQNNGV. The CDR3 consists of 13 residues. The CDR3 DNA sequence: TGTGCCAGCAGACCAGACGGGAACACTGAAGCTTTCTTT. As protein: CASRPDGNTEAFF.

The chain links TRBV14 to TRBJ1-4; unclear D gene. The germline V gene has CDR1 SGHDN and CDR2 FVKESK. The CDR3 covers 13 residues. V was pared by 4 bases and J by 8 bases, with 11 bases between. For the CDR3, the DNA is TGTGCCAGCAGCCTAATTGACGGGGAAAAACTGTTTTTT. Translating it yields CASSLIDGEKLFF.

Only one count was recorded for this clone. The gene calls are TRBV7-2 and TRBJ1-3, with D perhaps matching TRBD1 (6 bases). CDR3 size: 14 residues. The V gene's germline CDR1 is SGHTA and CDR2 FQGNSA. The V end was cut by 4 bases, the J end by 4 bases, with 11 bases between. The CDR3 DNA is TGTGCCAGCAGCTCTTCAGGGGTCGGAAACACCATATATTTT. Its translation: CASSSSGVGNTIYF.